This is a list of T cell receptor beta chains from one sample in a study of technical replicates of blood from several donors. The protocol was immunoSEQ multiplex PCR, while the TCRdb copy is restricted to in-frame clones and leaves out a portion. The data contain under 70,000 clones, almost 95% of them singletons. Sequenced: T cells isolated from PBMCs. The receptor set was obtained from a human donor in good health. Each CDR3 is given with its conserved first and last residue. The D gene is left open where the match is weak. For some rows the clone size is stated as once, few or many, or as a class when expanded; others skip it.

V gene	J gene	D gene	clone size	CDR3 DNA	CDR3 protein
TRBV7-9	TRBJ1-1	TRBD1	-	TGTGCCAGCAGCTCGGAGCTGACAGGGGGCACTGAAGCTTTCTTT	CASSSELTGGTEAFF
TRBV11-2	TRBJ2-7	TRBD2	-	TGTGCCAGCAGCTTAGCCCCTAGCGGCTCCTACGAGCAGTACTTC	CASSLAPSGSYEQYF
TRBV4-1	TRBJ2-7	TRBD1	-	TGCGCCAGCAGCCGAGGACAGGGGGGGGGTTACGAGCAGTACTTC	CASSRGQGGGYEQYF
TRBV14	TRBJ2-3	-	-	TGTGCCAGTGGGGGGTTCCCGCAGTATTTT	CASGGFPQYF
TRBV6-1	TRBJ2-3	-	-	TGTGCCAGCAGTCCTACTAGGCTAAGCACAGATACGCAGTATTTT	CASSPTRLSTDTQYF
TRBV7-9	TRBJ2-7	TRBD1	once	TGTGCCAGCAGCGGGACAGGGGCCTACGAGCAGTACTTC	CASSGTGAYEQYF
TRBV6-1	TRBJ1-5	-	-	TGTGCCAGCAGTGAATGGGCCTTCTATAGCAATCAGCCCCAGCATTTT	CASSEWAFYSNQPQHF
TRBV27	TRBJ2-5	TRBD2	-	TGTGCCAGCAGTCCACCCGGGACTAAAGGCGAGACCCAGTACTTC	CASSPPGTKGETQYF
TRBV19	TRBJ2-7	-	-	TGTGCCAGTAGTCCTTCAGGGTCGTACGAGCAGTACTTC	CASSPSGSYEQYF
TRBV5-6	TRBJ1-5	-	-	TGTGCCAGCAGCTTATCACAGGGTTCAAGAATCCAGCCCCAGCATTTT	CASSLSQGSRIQPQHF
TRBV6-5	TRBJ2-7	-	-	TGTGCCAGCAGTCGAGGACTCGACGAGCAGTACTTC	CASSRGLDEQYF
TRBV7-2	TRBJ1-1	-	-	TGTGCCAGCAGCTTAGGTCGCGCTGAAGCTTTCTTT	CASSLGRAEAFF
TRBV19	TRBJ2-5	-	-	TGTGCCAGTAGTCCTTCTAGCGATCAAGAGACCCAGTACTTC	CASSPSSDQETQYF
TRBV7-2	TRBJ2-7	TRBD2	-	TGTGCCAGCAGATACTCGACTAGCCTCCCCTCCTACGAGCAGTACTTC	CASRYSTSLPSYEQYF
TRBV10-3	TRBJ2-5	TRBD2	-	TGTGCCACCTCTGGGGCTAGCGGGGTCCAAGAGACCCAGTACTTC	CATSGASGVQETQYF
TRBV5-1	TRBJ1-1	-	-	TGCGCCAGCAGCCGGGGGGGGCAATTGAACACTGAAGCTTTCTTT	CASSRGGQLNTEAFF
TRBV10-3	TRBJ2-7	-	-	TGTGCCATCTCCTGGAGGGAGTCGGCCTACGAGCAGTACTTC	CAISWRESAYEQYF
TRBV10-3	TRBJ1-1	-	-	TGTGCCATCAGTGAGCCGGTGGGCCCTGAAGCTTTCTTT	CAISEPVGPEAFF
TRBV6-5	TRBJ2-1	TRBD2	-	TGTGCCAGCAGCCTAGCGGGAATAAAATACAATGAGCAGTTCTTC	CASSLAGIKYNEQFF
TRBV20-1	TRBJ2-5	-	-	TGCAGTGCTAGGATAGCAGAGACCCAGTACTTC	CSARIAETQYF
TRBV7-9	TRBJ2-3	-	-	TGTGCCAGCAGCCCGGACAAGAACACAGATACGCAGTATTTT	CASSPDKNTDTQYF
TRBV19	TRBJ2-7	TRBD1	-	TGTGCCAGTAGTAGCTCGGACAGGGTTGAGGGCGAGCAGTACTTC	CASSSSDRVEGEQYF
TRBV11-2	TRBJ2-1	-	-	TGTGCCAGCAGCCCAGGGACTTACAATGAGCAGTTCTTC	CASSPGTYNEQFF
TRBV27	TRBJ2-1	TRBD2	-	TGTGCCAGCAGTTTTGTCGGGGAGGGCCGGGACAATGAGCAGTTCTTC	CASSFVGEGRDNEQFF
TRBV6-1	TRBJ1-5	-	-	TGTGCCAGCAGTGAAGCGGCACAGGGAGATCAGCCCCAGCATTTT	CASSEAAQGDQPQHF
TRBV10-1	TRBJ1-2	TRBD1	-	TGCGCCAGCAGTGAGACGACAGGGGGAAATGGCTACACCTTC	CASSETTGGNGYTF
TRBV2	TRBJ1-5	-	-	TGTGCCAGCAGGGGGGGACTGACCAGCAATCAGCCCCAGCATTTT	CASRGGLTSNQPQHF
TRBV10-1	TRBJ1-1	-	-	TGCGCCAGCAGTGAATCGGGTATTACTGAAGCTTTCTTT	CASSESGITEAFF
TRBV4-3	TRBJ1-1	TRBD1	-	TGCGCCAGCAGCCCGGGACAGGGATTCACTGAAGCTTTCTTT	CASSPGQGFTEAFF
TRBV6-1	TRBJ1-5	-	few	TGTGCCAGCAGTGAACAGGGTGGCAGCAATCAGCCCCAGCATTTT	CASSEQGGSNQPQHF
TRBV28	TRBJ2-5	-	once	TGTGCCAGCAGACGAGACGACAGCGTAATACGAGAGACCCAGTACTTC	CASRRDDSVIRETQYF
TRBV10-3	TRBJ2-2	-	-	TGTGCCATCAGTGAGTCGCCAGAAAACACCGGGGAGCTGTTTTTT	CAISESPENTGELFF
TRBV28	TRBJ2-1	-	-	TGTGCCAGCAGCCGCCCCGCCGTGGGGGGGCGGTATGAGCAGTTCTTC	CASSRPAVGGRYEQFF
TRBV4-2	TRBJ2-1	TRBD2	-	TGTGCCAGCAGCCCGGCGATAGCGGGAGGGCTCTACAATGAGCAGTTCTTC	CASSPAIAGGLYNEQFF
TRBV4-2	TRBJ1-1	TRBD1	-	TGTGCCAGCAGATCCGGGACAGGGGTAGTTGAAGCTTTCTTT	CASRSGTGVVEAFF
TRBV6-4	TRBJ2-1	TRBD2	-	TGTGCCAGCAGTTCCGGACTAGCGGGAAATTCTTATGAGCAGTTCTTC	CASSSGLAGNSYEQFF
TRBV7-3	TRBJ2-7	-	-	TGTGCCAGCAGCTTATATGATGCCCCAGCCTACGAGCAGTACTTC	CASSLYDAPAYEQYF
TRBV10-1	TRBJ1-5	-	-	TGCGCCTCTCGTCGGGGGGAGCCCCAGCATTTT	CASRRGEPQHF
TRBV29-1	TRBJ2-5	TRBD1	-	TGCAGCGTTGGGTGGACAGGGGAAAAAGAGACCCAGTACTTC	CSVGWTGEKETQYF
TRBV6-1	TRBJ2-7	-	-	TGTGCCAGCAGTGCACGGGACTTTTCCTACGAGCAGTACTTC	CASSARDFSYEQYF